This T cell receptor beta chain comes out of a study of T-cell memory formation after mild COVID-19. Background on the study: TCR clusters were largely donor specific. Points from the study as a whole: Whereas later expanders leaned CD4+, clones contracting day 15 to 85 showed a balanced CD4/CD8 makeup. The finding that pre-infection memory included some responding clones suggested that cross-reactive memory joined.

This clonotype showed up just a few times. What it recognizes is unknown. This CDR3 region has 17 residues. The germline V gene has CDR1 MGHRA and CDR2 YSYEKL. With 0 bases clipped from V and 0 bases from J, the junction kept 4 bases outside the gene matches. It was 5'RACE with constant-segment primers that produced the TCR alpha and TCR beta cDNA libraries, which carried sample barcodes and UMIs. MiXCR was run by TCRdb on the 5' RACE reads, yielding one entry per CDR3 protein. Here the sample spans roughly 110,000 distinct CDR3 sequences, around 15% being singletons. The chain recombines TRBV4-1 with TRBJ2-1; 8 nucleotides agree with TRBD1. The specimen was PBMCs or a T cell subset sorted from them (not recorded which). This TCR derives from an adult woman who had mild COVID-19 (a few samples of this study predate the infection). Cell type and time point are not known. The CDR3 spells CASSQDWDRSSYNEQFF. The CDR3 DNA is TGCGCCAGCAGCCAAGATTGGGACAGGAGCTCCTACAATGAGCAGTTCTTC.